Each of the 32 T cell receptor beta chains below was sequenced from the same sample in a study of beta chain features in type 1 diabetes. General study findings and limits: Within each of all four CD4+ subsets, Type 1 diabetes patients had TCRB CDR3s that were moderately but significantly shorter.

Expressed TCRB transcripts were sequenced because the entire RNA isolate underwent reverse transcription. Profiling relied on immunoSEQ multiplex PCR, and the TCRdb table lists in-frame clones only, not all of them. This sample has over 200,000 clones, with roughly a tenth found just once. Their cognate antigens are unknown. Source material: naive CD4+ T cells from blood. The receptors derive from a man aged 25-45 years with type 1 diabetes.

This chain links TRBV19 with TRBJ2-7, with 7 positions matching TRBD1. Germline V gene sequence: CDR1 LNHDA, CDR2 SQIVND (reference sequence). Trimming at V came to 4 bases and at J to 6 bases, leaving 9 bases not matched to a gene. The CDR3 length is 14 residues. Here the CDR3 reads CASSKGQNRGEQYF. In DNA, the CDR3 is TGTGCCAGTAGTAAGGGACAGAACAGGGGCGAGCAGTACTTC.

This clone was seen a handful of times. This sequence joins TRBV2 and TRBJ1-6; 7 bases are a match to TRBD1. The germline CDR1 and CDR2 sequences are SNHLY and FYNNEI. This CDR3 is built from 15 residues. V shed 5 bases, J shed 8 bases, and the junction held 9 bases outside the gene matches. CDR3 sequence: CASSYTGARDSPLHF. The CDR3 DNA reads as TGTGCCAGCAGTTATACAGGGGCGAGGGATTCACCCCTCCACTTT.

This rearrangement joins TRBV21-1 to TRBJ2-7; TRBD2 is the table's D call, not checked against the DNA. TRBV21-1 is flagged as a pseudogene. The CDR3 totals 11 residues. The CDR3 loop reads CASSNRYEQYF. The CDR3 coding sequence is TGTGCCAGCAGCAATCGTTACGAGCAGTACTTC.

Only a few counts were recorded for this clone. The CDR3: CASSQEHRDSYEQYF. Here the CDR3 DNA reads TGCGCCAGCAGCCAAGAACACAGGGACTCCTACGAGCAGTACTTC. V is TRBV4-3 and J is TRBJ2-7; tentative D call: TRBD1 (6 bases). The CDR3 runs to 15 residues. V gave up 0 bases and J gave up 0 bases, with 9 bases separating them. Germline values: CDR1 LGHNA, CDR2 YSLEER.

There are a few counts of this clone. The chain joins TRBV18 to TRBJ2-7; 8 bases fit TRBD1. The CDR3 totals 15 residues. Trimming took 3 bases from V and 3 from J; bases not matched to a gene: 7. Germline CDR1 is KGHSH and CDR2 is LQKENI. CDR3 bases: TGTGCCAGCTCACCCCGAGGGACAGGAGTCTACGAGCAGTACTTC. Translated: CASSPRGTGVYEQYF.

This sequence joins TRBV19 and TRBJ2-5; possible D gene TRBD2, 6 bases. The germline CDR1 and CDR2 sequences are LNHDA and SQIVND (reference sequence). The CDR3 consists of 13 residues. V gave up 6 bases and J gave up 9 bases, with 17 bases separating them. CDR3 loop: CASRLERAGPQYF. The DNA for the CDR3 is TGTGCCAGTAGATTGGAGCGGGCAGGACCCCAGTACTTC.

The V gene is TRBV7-9, the J gene TRBJ2-7; TRBD1 might be the D (6 bases). The V and J ends lost 7 bases and 0 bases respectively, with 13 bases between them. Germline-derived CDR1 and CDR2 are SEHNR and FQNEAQ (reference sequence). The CDR3 extends over 14 amino acids. CDR3 sequence reads: CASTLGGSSYEQYF. CDR3 sequence (DNA): TGTGCCAGCACCCTAGGGGGAAGCTCCTACGAGCAGTACTTC.

The rearrangement uses TRBV29-1 and TRBJ1-2; tentative D call: TRBD1 (5 bases). CDR1 and CDR2 (germline): SQVTM, ANQGSEA. The CDR3 is 13 amino acids. Trimming cost V 6 bases and J 4 bases, with 15 bases left between them. CDR3 region: CSVPERGSYGYTF. CDR3 DNA sequence: TGCAGCGTCCCAGAGCGGGGCAGCTATGGCTACACCTTC.

V gene TRBV18 combines with J gene TRBJ1-1, with a weak D call TRBD1 (6 bases). Germline CDR1 is KGHSH and CDR2 is LQKENI. The CDR3 is 16 residues long. Trimming removed 3 bases at V and 1 base at J, with 15 bases between. CDR3 nucleotides: TGTGCCAGCTCACCCTTGATACAGGGTGAGAACACTGAAGCTTTCTTT. Protein sequence: CASSPLIQGENTEAFF.

This rearrangement joins TRBV5-1 to TRBJ1-6; D is uncertain. Germline CDR1 is SGHRS and CDR2 is YFSETQ. Trimming removed 4 bases from V and 9 bases from J, with 8 bases in between. This CDR3 spans 12 amino acids. The CDR3 nucleotides are TGCGCCAGCAGCGTCCCGGGTTCACCCCTCCACTTT. Protein product: CASSVPGSPLHF. The variable domain in full, with the rest retrieved from reference TRBV5-1 and TRBJ1-6, is KAGVTQTPRYLIKTRGQQVTLSCSPISGHRSVSWYQQTPGQGLQFLFEYFSETQRNKGNFPGRFSGRQFSNSRSEMNVSTLELGDSALYLCASSVPGSPLHFGNGTRLTVT.

This chain joins TRBV28 and TRBJ2-1, with D tentatively TRBD2 (7 bases). This CDR3 comprises 15 residues. Trimming cost V 8 bases and J 0 bases, with 14 bases left between them. The germline CDR1 and CDR2 sequences are MDHEN and SYDVKM. The CDR3, as DNA: TGTGCCAGCCGCACGGGGGGCCGCTCCTACAATGAGCAGTTCTTC. Its protein product is CASRTGGRSYNEQFF.

The genes are TRBV6-5 and TRBJ1-2; no clear D. CDR1 MNHEY and CDR2 SVGAGI come from the germline V gene. V gave up 6 bases and J gave up 2 bases, with 10 bases separating them. This CDR3 spans 13 amino acids. The CDR3 sequence: CASSDTINYGYTF. CDR3 in DNA: TGTGCCAGCAGCGACACGATAAACTATGGCTACACCTTC.

The chain has TRBV5-6 and TRBJ2-1, with TRBD2 matching 8 bases. From germline, CDR1 is SGHDT and CDR2 YYEEEE. The CDR3 is 15 amino acids. With 4 bases clipped from V and 5 bases from J, the junction kept 8 bases outside the gene matches. CDR3 in DNA: TGTGCCAGCAGCGCGGGGGGCCGGGGGAACAATGAGCAGTTCTTC. It codes for CASSAGGRGNNEQFF. The whole variable domain, filled in from reference TRBV5-6 and TRBJ2-1, reads DAGVTQSPTHLIKTRGQQVTLRCSPKSGHDTVSWYQQALGQGPQFIFQYYEEEERQRGNFPDRFSGHQFPNYSSELNVNALLLGDSALYLCASSAGGRGNNEQFFGPGTRLTVL.

Only a few counts were recorded for this clone. This CDR3 reads CASSQDRDSLYEQYF. Here the CDR3 DNA reads TGTGCCAGCAGCCAGGACCGGGACAGTCTCTACGAGCAGTACTTC. This sequence joins TRBV4-2 and TRBJ2-7; 7 bases agree with TRBD1. The CDR3 covers 15 residues. The junction had 8 bases not matched to a gene; V was cut back by 3 bases and J by 3 bases. Germline CDR1 and CDR2: LGHNA and YNFKEQ.

This chain uses TRBV6-4 with TRBJ2-5, with 9 bases identical to TRBD1. CDR1 MRHNA and CDR2 SNTAGT come from the germline V gene. After removal of 6 bases from V and 9 bases from J, the junction contained 11 bases not matched to a gene. This CDR3 is built from 14 residues. CDR3 nucleotide sequence: TGTGCCAGCAGACAGGGGGCTCAAGGCTTTCCCCAGTACTTC. Residues: CASRQGAQGFPQYF.

CDR3 in amino acids: CSAREDRNPYEQYF. The CDR3 nucleotides read TGCAGCGCTCGCGAGGACAGGAATCCTTACGAGCAGTACTTC. The chain uses TRBV29-1 and TRBJ2-7, with TRBD1 matching 7 bases. The CDR3 is 14 amino acids. The germline V gene encodes CDR1 SQVTM and CDR2 ANQGSEA. The J segment lost 4 bases and the V segment lost 7 bases, leaving 13 bases of the junction unmatched.

This clone was found a few times. Within the sample, other DNA sequences also encode this same CDR3. This chain links TRBV6-5 with TRBJ2-7; 8 bases align to TRBD1. The CDR3 loop spans 12 amino acids. V lost 5 bases, J lost 3 bases, and 0 bases stayed unmatched. Germline V gene lookup returns CDR1 MNHEY and CDR2 SVGAGI. The CDR3 protein is CASSGQGYEQYF. The CDR3 nucleotides are TGTGCCAGCAGTGGACAGGGCTACGAGCAGTACTTC.

This clone was detected once. The chain carries TRBV18 and TRBJ2-7; 7 nucleotides align to TRBD2. V lost 4 bases, J lost 7 bases, and 7 bases stayed unmatched. Germline CDR1 KGHSH, CDR2 LQKENI. The CDR3 has 13 amino acids. CDR3 in DNA: TGTGCCAGCTCACTTCTCCCTAGCGGTGAGCAGTACTTC. Protein product: CASSLLPSGEQYF.

This clone has just a few counts. The chain combines TRBV10-3 with TRBJ2-1; 7 nucleotides agree with TRBD1. V gave up 4 bases and J gave up 5 bases; unmatched junction bases: 5. Germline V lookup: CDR1 ENHRY, CDR2 SYGVKD. This CDR3 has 14 residues. The CDR3: CAISGGGADNEQFF. CDR3 DNA sequence: TGTGCCATCAGTGGAGGGGGCGCGGACAATGAGCAGTTCTTC.

The chain joins TRBV27 to TRBJ1-6, with a possible D match to TRBD1 (6 bases). V shed 7 bases and J shed 2 bases, with 12 bases lying between them. The CDR3 loop spans 15 amino acids. The germline V gene has CDR1 MNHEY and CDR2 SMNVEV (reference sequence). The CDR3 loop reads CASNTRGTYNSPLHF. CDR3 coding DNA: TGTGCCAGCAACACCAGGGGAACCTATAATTCACCCCTCCACTTT.

A few counts support this clone. V usage is TRBV14 and J usage is TRBJ1-6; no clear D gene. The CDR3 is made up of 17 amino acids. Per germline, CDR1 SGHDN and CDR2 FVKESK. V was cut by 0 bases and J by 0 bases, with 9 bases left in between. The CDR3 sequence: CASSQDIPGSYNSPLHF. The CDR3, as DNA: TGTGCCAGCAGCCAAGATATTCCCGGCTCCTATAATTCACCCCTCCACTTT.

This chain connects TRBV28 to TRBJ2-7, with no clear D. CDR1 and CDR2 from the germline V gene are MDHEN and SYDVKM. The V end was cut by 7 bases, the J end by 1 base, with 11 bases between. The CDR3 runs to 13 residues. CDR3 sequence (DNA): TGTGCCAGCACCTCCATGCAGTCCTACGAGCAGTACTTC. Residues: CASTSMQSYEQYF.

In DNA, the CDR3 is TGTGCCAGCAGATTGACCTCATTAGGGACAGGCTACGCCTACGAGCAGTACTTC. This encodes CASRLTSLGTGYAYEQYF. The rearrangement uses TRBV5-6 and TRBJ2-7; TRBD1 matches 8 bases. Germline V gene sequence: CDR1 SGHDT, CDR2 YYEEEE. The CDR3 spans 18 residues. Germline trimming cut 5 bases from V and 2 bases from J; bases unmatched to any gene: 18.

This clone has only a few counts. The rearrangement uses TRBV19 and TRBJ2-3; D is uncertain. The CDR3 sequence is 12 residues long. Trimming pared 5 bases from V and 5 bases from J, leaving 8 bases between. The germline CDR1 and CDR2 sequences are LNHDA and SQIVND (reference sequence). CDR3 sequence reads: CASSVVGDTQYF. The CDR3 DNA follows: TGTGCCAGTAGTGTGGTCGGAGATACGCAGTATTTT.

V usage is TRBV7-9 and J usage is TRBJ2-7; 13 nucleotides agree with TRBD2. Trimming cost V 3 bases and J 4 bases; bases outside gene matches: 15. Germline assignment: CDR1 SEHNR and CDR2 FQNEAQ (reference sequence). The CDR3 is 19 residues long. The chain's CDR3 is CASSLGTSGDRYLEYEQYF. The DNA of the CDR3 is TGTGCCAGCAGCTTGGGGACTAGCGGGGATCGATACCTAGAGTACGAGCAGTACTTC.

This clone was observed a few times. The chain combines TRBV5-1 with TRBJ2-7, with no clear D. V was clipped by 1 base and J by 2 bases, with 13 bases between them. Germline V gene sequence: CDR1 SGHRS, CDR2 YFSETQ. The CDR3 has 15 amino acids. In DNA, the CDR3 is TGCGCCAGCAGCTTGATTATTGGCAGCGCCTACGAGCAGTACTTC. The encoded protein is CASSLIIGSAYEQYF.

This rearrangement joins TRBV7-9 to TRBJ2-7; D is perhaps TRBD1 (6 bases). This CDR3 contains 14 residues. V shed 2 bases and J shed 4 bases, with 12 bases lying between them. Per the germline V gene, CDR1 is SEHNR and CDR2 is FQNEAQ (reference sequence). The DNA for the CDR3 is TGTGCCAGCAGCTTAACGGGACAAGTTTACGAGCAGTACTTC. Amino acid sequence: CASSLTGQVYEQYF.

J is TRBJ2-1 and V is TRBV11-2, with D maybe TRBD1 (5 bases). From germline, CDR1 is SGHAT and CDR2 FQNNGV. The ends were cut back, 2 bases at V and 5 bases at J, with 10 bases in the middle. This CDR3 region has 14 residues. The CDR3 loop reads CASSLRGGDNEQFF. The DNA of the CDR3 is TGTGCCAGCAGCTTAAGGGGTGGGGACAATGAGCAGTTCTTC.

The genes are TRBV6-5 and TRBJ2-7, with 11 bases fitting TRBD1. The CDR3 extends over 13 amino acids. The germline CDR1 and CDR2 sequences are MNHEY and SVGAGI. The J segment lost 12 bases and the V segment lost 6 bases, leaving 10 bases of the junction unmatched. CDR3 in DNA: TGTGCCAGCAGCGCCGGACAGGGGGCGGCGTGGTACTTC. Translation gives CASSAGQGAAWYF.

This clone has a handful of counts. This chain uses TRBV10-2 with TRBJ1-1; D is perhaps TRBD1 (5 bases). Germline V gene sequence: CDR1 WSHSY, CDR2 SAAADI. V gave up 2 bases and J gave up 5 bases, with 6 bases separating them. This CDR3 contains 12 residues. The DNA of the CDR3 is TGCGCCAGCAGTGAGGCAGGGACTGAAGCTTTCTTT. Amino acid sequence: CASSEAGTEAFF.

The gene calls are TRBV5-4 and TRBJ2-7; 14 bases agree with TRBD2. V shed 4 bases, J shed 3 bases, and the junction held 3 bases outside the gene matches. Germline CDR1 SGHNT, CDR2 YYREEE (reference sequence). This CDR3 is 15 amino acids long. The CDR3 DNA sequence: TGTGCCAGCAGCCGGGGGACTAGCGGGGGCTACGAGCAGTACTTC. Its translation is CASSRGTSGGYEQYF.

This clone was seen only a few times. The V gene is TRBV19, the J gene TRBJ1-2, with 7 bases lining up with TRBD1. The CDR3 sequence is 13 residues long. Germline CDR1 is LNHDA and CDR2 is SQIVND (reference sequence). The ends lost 5 bases at V and 8 bases at J; junction bases unmatched: 8. The CDR3 DNA follows: TGTGCCAGTAGTTTCGGGCAGGGGGACGGCTACACCTTC. This gives the protein CASSFGQGDGYTF. The whole variable domain, filled in from reference TRBV19 and TRBJ1-2, reads DGGITQSPKYLFRKEGQNVTLSCEQNLNHDAMYWYRQDPGQGLRLIYYSQIVNDFQKGDIAEGYSVSREKKESFPLTVTSAQKNPTAFYLCASSFGQGDGYTFGSGTRLTVV.